This TCR beta chain was recorded in a study of shared clonotypes between healthy human individuals. This clone was counted a single time. Measured with immunoSEQ multiplex PCR; TCRdb has only the in-frame clones, and not every one. The top ten hold approximately 0.39% of the sample, which has 2 million to 2.5 million clones, roughly 92% seen once. Sequenced: naive CD4+ T cells from PBMCs. Sample subset: CD45RA+ positively selected. The clonotype was recovered from a man aged 18-30 years in good health. Some clones in this sample may be carry-over from other donors' samples.

The CDR3 here is CASSFNPGQGYYGYTF. For the CDR3, the DNA is TGCGCCAGCAGTTTCAACCCGGGACAGGGGTATTATGGCTACACCTTC. The chain uses TRBV5-1 and TRBJ1-2; TRBD1 agrees at 10 bases. With V trimmed by 5 bases and J by 5 bases, 12 bases remained unmatched. This CDR3 has 16 residues. Germline V gene lookup returns CDR1 SGHRS and CDR2 YFSETQ. Full variable domain (remainder filled in from reference TRBV5-1 and TRBJ1-2): KAGVTQTPRYLIKTRGQQVTLSCSPISGHRSVSWYQQTPGQGLQFLFEYFSETQRNKGNFPGRFSGRQFSNSRSEMNVSTLELGDSALYLCASSFNPGQGYYGYTFGSGTRLTVV.